Listed below are T cell receptor beta chains from one sample, sequenced in a study of Graves' ophthalmopathy and Graves' hyperthyroidism. TCRdb re-analysed the multiplex PCR reads in MiXCR, keeping a single row per CDR3 protein. The table shows some 150,000 distinct CDR3 sequences, with around 39% occurring only once. Sequencing was done on a sample of peripheral blood. The receptors come from a man aged 30 to 39 with Graves' ophthalmopathy. Each CDR3 is given with its conserved first and last residue. The order of the fields is D gene, V gene, clone size, J gene, CDR3 DNA, CDR3 protein. A D gene is named only where the DNA matches it firmly. Expanded clones are given a class, and other clones once, few, many or no size at all.

>NA|TRBV20-1|many|TRBJ2-5
TGCAGTGCTAGTGAGGCAGGCCTCATAGAGACCCAGTACTTC
CSASEAGLIETQYF
>NA|TRBV6-1|many|TRBJ2-7
TGTGCCAGCAGAGTTGAGGAGAGCTCCTACGAGCAGTACTTC
CASRVEESSYEQYF
>TRBD2|TRBV6-1|NA|TRBJ2-5
TGTGCCAGCAGTGATCCCGGGACTAGCTGGGAGACCCAGTACTTC
CASSDPGTSWETQYF
>NA|TRBV12-3/TRBV12-4|many|TRBJ1-2
TGTGCCAGCAGTTTAGAGCTCAGGGTTTATGGCTACACCTTC
CASSLELRVYGYTF
>NA|TRBV6-1|NA|TRBJ2-2
TGTGCCAGCAGAGTACAGGGTTCCGGGGAGCTGTTTTTT
CASRVQGSGELFF
>TRBD1|TRBV10-3|NA|TRBJ1-1
TGTGCAATCAGTGAGTCCGGGACAGAGAACACTGAAGCTTTCTTT
CAISESGTENTEAFF
>TRBD2|TRBV7-9|NA|TRBJ2-7
TGTGCCAGCAGCTCTGCGGGGGGCTACTCCTACGAGCAGTACTTC
CASSSAGGYSYEQYF
>NA|TRBV7-2|many|TRBJ2-5
TGTGCCAGCAGCCCCCAGATCGGGACTGAGACCCAGTACTTC
CASSPQIGTETQYF
>NA|TRBV7-8|NA|TRBJ1-1
TGTGCCAGCAGCTTCGCAGGGATCGACACTGAAGCTTTCTTT
CASSFAGIDTEAFF
>TRBD1|TRBV30|many|TRBJ1-1
TGTGCCTGGGGAGCCTTATCGGCAGGGGGTAACACTGAAGCTTTCTTT
CAWGALSAGGNTEAFF
>NA|TRBV28|many|TRBJ1-1
TGTGCCAGCAGTCAGACCCAGGAAATGAACACTGAAGCTTTCTTT
CASSQTQEMNTEAFF
>NA|TRBV6-5|many|TRBJ1-1
TGTGCCAGCATCATCAGGAGCATGAACACTGAAGCTTTCTTT
CASIIRSMNTEAFF
>TRBD2|TRBV12-3/TRBV12-4|many|TRBJ2-7
TGTGCCAGCAGTTTCCCCGGGACTACTATCTACGAGCAGTACTTC
CASSFPGTTIYEQYF
>NA|TRBV11-2|many|TRBJ2-7
TGTGCCAGCAGCGCCCAAAACCTCTACGAGCAGTACTTC
CASSAQNLYEQYF
>NA|TRBV6-1|NA|TRBJ2-2
TGTGCCAGCAAAGGACTTCAGGGACTCCCCGGGGAGCTGTTTTTT
CASKGLQGLPGELFF
>NA|TRBV12-5|many|TRBJ1-2
TGTGCTAGTGGTTCCGACAGCTATTATGGCTACACCTTC
CASGSDSYYGYTF
>NA|TRBV11-3|NA|TRBJ2-2
TGTGCCAGCAGGAAGACTAGGGACACCGGGGAGCTGTTTTTT
CASRKTRDTGELFF
>NA|TRBV30|many|TRBJ1-3
TGTGCCTGGAGTATTGGGCAGAGTAAAAGCACCATATATTTT
CAWSIGQSKSTIYF
>NA|TRBV4-2|many|TRBJ2-7
TGTGCCAGCGGTTCCCTCCAGGGCGAGCAGTACTTC
CASGSLQGEQYF
>NA|TRBV6-1|NA|TRBJ2-5
TGTGCCAGCATTGCGTGGGGTGAAGAGACCCAGTACTTC
CASIAWGEETQYF
>NA|TRBV7-8|many|TRBJ1-5
TGTGCCAGCAGCTTGTCGCTGACGCATGGCCAGCCCCAGCATTTT
CASSLSLTHGQPQHF
>NA|TRBV7-6|NA|TRBJ1-1
TGTGCCAGCAGCCCTGTGGTTGGTAGCACTGAAGCTTTCTTT
CASSPVVGSTEAFF
>NA|TRBV6-1|NA|TRBJ2-5
TGTGCCAGCACCCCGACTGGAACGTTCGGGACCCAGTACTTC
CASTPTGTFGTQYF
>NA|TRBV6-2/TRBV6-3|many|TRBJ2-5
TGTGCCAGCAGCCGGATGTGGACCCAGTACTTC
CASSRMWTQYF
>NA|TRBV11-2|few|TRBJ1-1
TGTGCCAGCAGCGATCGGACGGCCGCTTTGAACACTGAAGCTTTCTTT
CASSDRTAALNTEAFF
>NA|TRBV3-1|NA|TRBJ1-3
TGTGCCAGCAGCCAAGAGGACAGATTCTTCTCTGGAAACACCATATATTTT
CASSQEDRFFSGNTIYF
>NA|TRBV7-2|many|TRBJ2-4
TGTGCCAGCAGCTTATTGGGCGGGACGAGGAGAGACATTCAGTACTTC
CASSLLGGTRRDIQYF
>NA|TRBV7-2|many|TRBJ2-5
TGTGCCAGCAGCTTAGAGGCGACCCAGTACTTC
CASSLEATQYF
>NA|TRBV20-1|many|TRBJ1-5
TGCAGTGCATTTGTCCGGAGCAATCAGCCCCAGCATTTT
CSAFVRSNQPQHF
>NA|TRBV6-5|many|TRBJ2-4
TGTGCCAGCAAAGGTCGAGGGTCCAAAAACATTCAGTACTTC
CASKGRGSKNIQYF
>TRBD2|TRBV6-1|NA|TRBJ2-2
TGTGCCAGCAGTAGTAGCGGGGGTATCACCGGGGAGCTGTTTTTT
CASSSSGGITGELFF
>NA|TRBV28|many|TRBJ1-5
TGTGCCAGCAGTTTAATGGACTGGCAGAATAACCTTAAGGAGCCCCAGCATTTT
CASSLMDWQNNLKEPQHF
>NA|TRBV7-6|NA|TRBJ2-5
TGTGCCAGCAGCTTAGGGGGGTTTGTAGCTCACCAAGAGACCCAGTACTTC
CASSLGGFVAHQETQYF
>NA|TRBV7-8|NA|TRBJ2-7
TGTGCCAGCAGCCTGGGACTCGTCCTCTACGAGCAGTACTTC
CASSLGLVLYEQYF
>NA|TRBV5-1|NA|TRBJ2-7
TGCGCCAGCAGCAAGACGGTACAAGAGCAGTACTTC
CASSKTVQEQYF
>NA|TRBV6-1|few|TRBJ2-5
TGTGCCAGCAGTGAGGGGTACCAAGAGACCCAGTACTTC
CASSEGYQETQYF
>NA|TRBV28|many|TRBJ1-2
TGTGCCAGTCTAGGGGGTTCGGATGGCTACACCTTC
CASLGGSDGYTF
>NA|TRBV24-1|many|TRBJ1-5
TGTGCCACCAGTCATCTCGACGGAGTTCGTTTTAGCAATCAGCCCCAGCATTTT
CATSHLDGVRFSNQPQHF
>NA|TRBV7-2|many|TRBJ2-7
TGTGCCAGCATCCCGGGAGAGGTCCCGGGCGAGCAGTACTTC
CASIPGEVPGEQYF
>TRBD1|TRBV7-2|many|TRBJ2-7
TGTGCCAGCAGCTTAGCCTCCGGGACAGGGAAGAACGAGCAGTACTTC
CASSLASGTGKNEQYF
>NA|TRBV12-3/TRBV12-4|many|TRBJ2-7
TGTGCCAGCACGCCATCCCGCGGGTACGAGCAGTACTTC
CASTPSRGYEQYF
>TRBD2|TRBV20-1|NA|TRBJ2-5
TGCAGTGCTAGCCCTAGCGGGAGTCAAGAGACCCAGTACTTC
CSASPSGSQETQYF
>NA|TRBV24-1|many|TRBJ1-5
TGTGCCACCGCGGCAGCGAATAGCAATCAGCCCCAGCATTTT
CATAAANSNQPQHF
>NA|TRBV18|many|TRBJ1-1
TGTGCCAGCTCACAGACCGAGGGGACTGAAGCTTTCTTT
CASSQTEGTEAFF
>TRBD2|TRBV5-1|NA|TRBJ2-7
TGCGCCAGCAGCTCGACCTCTAGCGGGAGTTACGAGCAGTACTTC
CASSSTSSGSYEQYF
>TRBD2|TRBV11-3|many|TRBJ2-7
TGTGCCAGCAGTTCCCCGTCACTAGCGGGATTTCCCTACGAGCAGTACTTC
CASSSPSLAGFPYEQYF
>TRBD1|TRBV18|many|TRBJ2-7
TGTGCCAGCTCACCATCGGGACAGGGATGGGTTATTAGTTGCTACGAGCAGTACTTC
CASSPSGQGWVISCYEQYF
>NA|TRBV6-5|many|TRBJ1-1
TGTGCCAGCAGTTCGGGCCGAAACACTGAAGCTTTCTTT
CASSSGRNTEAFF
>NA|TRBV12-3/TRBV12-4|many|TRBJ1-5
TGTGCCAGCAGTTTGGCGGAGAATCAGCCCCAGCATTTT
CASSLAENQPQHF
>NA|TRBV29-1|once|TRBJ2-5
TGCAGCGTTAGGCTAGGAGCGGGAGAGACCCAGTACTTC
CSVRLGAGETQYF
>TRBD1|TRBV6-1|NA|TRBJ1-1
TGTGCCAGCCACCGGACAGGCTACACTGAAGCTTTCTTT
CASHRTGYTEAFF
>NA|TRBV27|NA|TRBJ2-7
TGTGCCAGCAGTGCCAGTAGGGTAGCCTACGAGCAGTACTTC
CASSASRVAYEQYF
>NA|TRBV28|NA|TRBJ1-1
TGTGCCAGCAGTCCCCCAGGGGTCTCTGAAGCTTTCTTT
CASSPPGVSEAFF
>NA|TRBV12-3/TRBV12-4|once|TRBJ1-1
TGTGCCAGCAGTTTAGAGACCTTGGGGACTGAAGCTTTCTTT
CASSLETLGTEAFF
>NA|TRBV12-3/TRBV12-4|many|TRBJ1-1
TGTGCCAGCAGTTTAAGTGGAATTTTGAGCACTGAAGCTTTCTTT
CASSLSGILSTEAFF